What follows are 15 T cell receptor beta chains derived from one specimen sequenced in a study of CD8+ T cells in alopecia areata. Documented treatment: oral pan-JAK inhibitor, 5-10 mg twice daily. Following extraction, RNA underwent reverse transcription to cDNA, which served as the sequencing template. Sequencing used immunoSEQ multiplex PCR; TCRdb keeps in-frame clones, though not all of them. The data show fewer than 250,000 clones, with roughly 44% seen just once and approximately 2.4% held by the top ten. The sequenced sample was CD4+ T cells sorted from blood, obtained at approximately week 36, from a patient treated with tofacitinib. The source of these receptors is a human donor with alopecia areata.

This clone came up a few times. The J gene is TRBJ1-2, the V gene TRBV25-1, with 8 bases lining up with TRBD1. This CDR3 has 12 amino acids. Looked up from germline, CDR1 is MGHDK and CDR2 is SYGVNS. The V and J ends lost 8 bases and 9 bases, in that order; junction bases with no gene match: 8. The CDR3 protein is CASGSSGGSYTF. CDR3 coding DNA: TGTGCCAGCGGATCTTCAGGGGGCAGCTACACCTTC.

This clone appeared once. V gene TRBV10-1 combines with J gene TRBJ2-7; TRBD1 matches 10 bases. The CDR3 covers 14 residues. V trimming: 0 bases; J trimming: 7 bases; junction bases outside the gene matches: 3. From germline, CDR1 is WNHNN and CDR2 SYGVQD (reference sequence). CDR3 protein: CASSESWTGGEQYF. Here the CDR3 DNA reads TGCGCCAGCAGTGAGTCCTGGACAGGGGGAGAGCAGTACTTC.

The chain links TRBV29-1 to TRBJ2-5, with a weak D call TRBD1 (6 bases). The V and J ends lost 6 bases and 2 bases respectively, with 19 bases between them. CDR3 length equals 15 residues. Germline CDR1 reads SQVTM; CDR2 reads ANQGSEA. CDR3 coding DNA: TGCAGCGTCGCTCCAGACAGGATTAGGCAAGAGACCCAGTACTTC. Translated: CSVAPDRIRQETQYF.

The chain couples TRBV4-3 to TRBJ2-7, with D perhaps matching TRBD2 (5 bases). V lost 0 bases and J 4 bases, leaving 16 bases between the germline ends. The CDR3 covers 16 residues. Germline lookup yields CDR1 LGHNA and CDR2 YSLEER. In DNA, the CDR3 is TGCGCCAGCAGCCAAGATGCGAGGGCGAGATCTTACGAGCAGTACTTC. This codes for CASSQDARARSYEQYF.

The V and J genes are TRBV4-1 and TRBJ1-2, with 9 bases matching TRBD1. CDR1 is MGHRA, CDR2 YSYEKL, per germline. Trimming removed 0 bases from V and 7 bases from J; junction bases left unmatched: 3. The CDR3 runs 14 residues. CDR3 bases: TGCGCCAGCAGCCAAGATAGGGACAGGGTTGGCTACACCTTC. Translated: CASSQDRDRVGYTF.

The CDR3: CASRLQGGDYNEQFF. The CDR3 nucleotides are TGTGCCAGCAGATTACAAGGCGGCGACTACAATGAGCAGTTCTTC. V and J are TRBV6-6 and TRBJ2-1; D uncertain. CDR3 length: 15 residues. The germline CDR1 and CDR2 sequences are MNHNY and SVGAGI (reference sequence). V was clipped by 6 bases and J by 3 bases, with 15 bases between them.

The V call is TRBV7-8, the J call TRBJ1-3, with D perhaps matching TRBD1 (6 bases). The germline V gene has CDR1 SGHVS and CDR2 FQNEAQ. There are 12 residues in the CDR3. V was trimmed by 6 bases and J by 8 bases, leaving 11 bases between them. CDR3 region: CASSQAGDTIYF. In DNA form, the CDR3 reads TGTGCCAGCAGTCAGGCAGGGGACACCATATATTTT.

This clone occurred a few times. V usage is TRBV7-2 and J usage is TRBJ2-1; weak D call: TRBD2 (5 bases). Trimming cost V 6 bases and J 7 bases, with 13 bases left between them. Germline CDR1 SGHTA, CDR2 FQGNSA. The CDR3 spans 13 residues. For the CDR3, the DNA is TGTGCCAGCAGTCTCAATCCGGGGAATGAGCAGTTCTTC. Translated: CASSLNPGNEQFF.

This clone came up a few times. V is TRBV5-6 and J is TRBJ2-1; D is uncertain. The germline CDR1 and CDR2 sequences are SGHDT and YYEEEE. The V gene lost 0 bases and the J gene lost 3 bases, with 16 bases spanning the gap. This CDR3 comprises 17 residues. In DNA, the CDR3 is TGTGCCAGCAGCTTGGTTCATGACTCCCTCTTCTACAATGAGCAGTTCTTC. It encodes CASSLVHDSLFYNEQFF.

This clone showed up just a few times. The gene calls are TRBV7-3 and TRBJ2-2; the D gene is possibly TRBD1 (6 bases). This CDR3 contains 14 residues. Germline loops: CDR1 SGHTA, CDR2 FQGTGA. Trimming took off 3 bases at V and 7 bases at J, with 12 bases between the two ends. This CDR3 reads CASSLAGVFGELFF. The CDR3 nucleotides are TGTGCCAGCAGCTTGGCAGGGGTGTTCGGGGAGCTGTTTTTT.

V is TRBV28 and J is TRBJ2-1, with 9 bases aligning to TRBD1. The CDR3 length is 12 residues. CDR1 is MDHEN, CDR2 SYDVKM, per germline. The CDR3 nucleotides are TGTTCCTCCGGGACAGGGCCCCATGAGCAGTTCTTC. Translation gives CSSGTGPHEQFF.

The chain uses TRBV29-1 and TRBJ2-2; a possible D gene is TRBD1 (6 bases). CDR1 SQVTM and CDR2 ANQGSEA come from the germline V gene. CDR3 length: 14 residues. V was trimmed by 6 bases and J by 1 base, leaving 12 bases between them. The CDR3 DNA reads TGCAGCGTATTCGACAGGAGGAACACCGGGGAGCTGTTTTTT. Its protein is CSVFDRRNTGELFF.

This clone was counted at least ten times. This rearrangement joins TRBV7-9 to TRBJ2-3, with D tentatively TRBD2 (5 bases). CDR3 length: 15 residues. The V end was cut by 1 base, the J end by 2 bases, with 10 bases between. Germline loops: CDR1 SEHNR, CDR2 FQNEAQ (reference sequence). The CDR3 spells CASSLDLAATDTQYF. Here the CDR3 DNA reads TGTGCCAGCAGCTTAGACCTAGCCGCCACAGATACGCAGTATTTT. Full variable domain (outside the CDR3, taken from reference TRBV7-9 and TRBJ2-3): DTGVSQNPRHKITKRGQNVTFRCDPISEHNRLYWYRQTLGQGPEFLTYFQNEAQLEKSRLLSDRFSAERPKGSFSTLEIQRTEQGDSAMYLCASSLDLAATDTQYFGPGTRLTVL.

As to this clone: The junction and the germline gene differ at one end; a read error may be behind it. The chain uses TRBV11-2 and TRBJ2-1; TRBD1 might be the D (6 bases). Germline V gene sequence: CDR1 SGHAT, CDR2 FQNNGV. The CDR3 consists of 10 residues. CDR3 sequence (DNA): TGTGCCAGCAGCTCCGGGGACAAGGTCTTC. Its protein is CASSSGDKVF.

This clone occurred a few times. The chain employs TRBV6-6 and TRBJ2-2; 9 bases line up with TRBD1. Germline CDR1 reads MNHNY; CDR2 reads SVGAGI (reference sequence). The CDR3 contains 16 residues. With V trimmed by 0 bases and J by 6 bases, 5 bases remained unmatched. The CDR3 nucleotides read TGTGCCAGCAGTTACTCGACGGGACAGGGACCCGGGGAGCTGTTTTTT. It translates to CASSYSTGQGPGELFF.